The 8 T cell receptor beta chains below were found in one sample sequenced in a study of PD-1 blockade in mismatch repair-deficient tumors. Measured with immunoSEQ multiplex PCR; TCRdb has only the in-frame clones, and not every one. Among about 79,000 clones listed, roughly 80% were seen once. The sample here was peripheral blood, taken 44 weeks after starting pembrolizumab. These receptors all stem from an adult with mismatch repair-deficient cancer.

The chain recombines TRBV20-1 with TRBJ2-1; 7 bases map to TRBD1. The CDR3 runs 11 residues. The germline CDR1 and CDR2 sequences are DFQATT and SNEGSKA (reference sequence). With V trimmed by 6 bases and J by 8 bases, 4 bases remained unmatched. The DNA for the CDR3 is TGCAGTGCAAACAGGGGCGATGAGCAGTTCTTC. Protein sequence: CSANRGDEQFF.

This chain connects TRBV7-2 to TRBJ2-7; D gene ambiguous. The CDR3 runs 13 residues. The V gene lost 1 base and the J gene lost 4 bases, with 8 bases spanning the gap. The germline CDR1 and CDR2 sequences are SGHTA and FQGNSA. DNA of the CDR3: TGTGCCAGCAGCTTAGAGGCCGCTTACGAGCAGTACTTC. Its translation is CASSLEAAYEQYF.

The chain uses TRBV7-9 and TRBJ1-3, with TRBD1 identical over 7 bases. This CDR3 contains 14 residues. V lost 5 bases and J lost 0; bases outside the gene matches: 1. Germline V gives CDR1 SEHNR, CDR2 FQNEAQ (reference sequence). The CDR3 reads CASSRDSSGNTIYF. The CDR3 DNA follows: TGTGCCAGCAGCCGGGACAGCTCTGGAAACACCATATATTTT.

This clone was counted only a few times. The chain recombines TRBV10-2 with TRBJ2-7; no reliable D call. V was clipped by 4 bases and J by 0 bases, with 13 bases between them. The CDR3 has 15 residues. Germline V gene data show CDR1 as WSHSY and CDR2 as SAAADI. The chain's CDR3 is CASSGAPLSSYEQYF. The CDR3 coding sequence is TGCGCCAGCAGTGGGGCACCTCTGAGCTCCTACGAGCAGTACTTC.

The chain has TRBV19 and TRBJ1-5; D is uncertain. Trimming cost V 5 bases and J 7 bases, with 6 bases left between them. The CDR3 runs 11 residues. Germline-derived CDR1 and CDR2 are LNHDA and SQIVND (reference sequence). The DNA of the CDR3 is TGTGCCAGTAGTGCCGGGCAGCCCCAGCATTTT. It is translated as CASSAGQPQHF.

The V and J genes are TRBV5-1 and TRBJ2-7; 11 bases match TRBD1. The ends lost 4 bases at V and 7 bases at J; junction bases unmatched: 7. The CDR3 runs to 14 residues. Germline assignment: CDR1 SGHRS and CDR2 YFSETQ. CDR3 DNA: TGCGCCAGCAGCCGGACAGGGGGCGCAGGGGAGCAGTACTTC. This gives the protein CASSRTGGAGEQYF.

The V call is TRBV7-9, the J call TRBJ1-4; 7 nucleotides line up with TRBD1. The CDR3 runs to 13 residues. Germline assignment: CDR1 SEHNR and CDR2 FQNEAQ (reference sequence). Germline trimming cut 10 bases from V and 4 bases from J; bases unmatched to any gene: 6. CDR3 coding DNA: TGTGCCACCAAGGGGACAGATAATGAAAAACTGTTTTTT. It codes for CATKGTDNEKLFF. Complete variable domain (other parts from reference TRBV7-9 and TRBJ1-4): DTGVSQNPRHKITKRGQNVTFRCDPISEHNRLYWYRQTLGQGPEFLTYFQNEAQLEKSRLLSDRFSAERPKGSFSTLEIQRTEQGDSAMYLCATKGTDNEKLFFGSGTQLSVL.

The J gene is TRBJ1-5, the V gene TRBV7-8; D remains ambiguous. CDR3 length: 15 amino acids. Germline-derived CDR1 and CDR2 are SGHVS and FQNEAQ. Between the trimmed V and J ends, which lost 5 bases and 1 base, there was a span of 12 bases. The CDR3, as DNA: TGTGCCAGCAGCCCAGACCCCACCAGCAATCAGCCCCAGCATTTT. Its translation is CASSPDPTSNQPQHF.